This TCR beta chain was recovered during a study of T cell repertoires in cytomegalovirus infection. For the study at large: Well-studied HLA-B-restricted epitopes and recently identified HLA-C-restricted epitopes of CMV were both used in the study. Signatures in public TCR beta sequences pointed to both CMV infection and matching HLA type. Study outcomes and limitations: The study found HLA-C-restricted CMV-specific TCR beta clonotypes dominating the ex vivo response.

MiXCR was run by TCRdb on the reads, yielding one entry per CDR3 protein. The repertoire holds 71,000 or so distinct CDR3 sequences, with around 20% as singletons. In its sample, this clonotype was seen a few times. Its target is not known. The CDR3 has 16 residues. V was cut by 5 bases and J by 0 bases, with 11 bases left in between. Germline V gives CDR1 SGHTA, CDR2 FQGNSA. The source material was CD8+ T cells from cultured PBMCs, sampled from culture after CMV antigen stimulation. The TCR originated in a human donor in good health (CMV status not recorded). Some clones in this sample may be carry-over from other donors' samples. The chain combines TRBV7-2 with TRBJ2-6; no clear D gene. The CDR3 bases are TGTGCCAGCAGCCGAAGACTGGACTCTGGGGCCAACGTCCTGACTTTC. Amino acids: CASSRRLDSGANVLTF.